What follows are 18 T cell receptor beta chains derived from one specimen sequenced in a study of blood T cell repertoires in COVID-19. Profiled with immunoSEQ multiplex PCR; TCRdb holds only in-frame clones, not every one. The repertoire holds around 94,000 clones, with 70% to 90% as singletons. The sequencing input was peripheral blood. These receptors came from a man between 50 and 59 years old with active COVID-19.

This rearrangement joins TRBV5-4 to TRBJ2-4, with TRBD2 matching 9 bases. The length of the CDR3 is 15 residues. The V gene's germline CDR1 is SGHNT and CDR2 YYREEE (reference sequence). The V and J ends lost 1 base and 4 bases, in that order; junction bases with no gene match: 3. CDR3: CASSLSSGDKNIQYF. In nucleotides, the CDR3 is TGTGCCAGCAGCTTGTCTAGCGGGGATAAAAACATTCAGTACTTC.

This clone was found a few times. The CDR3 reads CASSFEGQATEAFF. CDR3 DNA: TGTGCCAGCAGCTTCGAGGGACAGGCAACTGAAGCTTTCTTT. The chain carries TRBV7-2 and TRBJ1-1, with TRBD1 matching 8 bases. CDR3 length: 14 residues. In germline, CDR1 is SGHTA, CDR2 FQGNSA. J was trimmed by 5 bases and V by 3 bases; bases with no gene match: 5.

The rearrangement links TRBV19 to TRBJ2-4; D is possibly TRBD1 (5 bases). Germline-derived CDR1 and CDR2 are LNHDA and SQIVND (reference sequence). Trimming took 10 bases from V and 0 from J, leaving 13 bases between them. This CDR3 has 14 residues. The CDR3 bases are TGTGCCACCCGAGACAGATTAGCCAAAAACATTCAGTACTTC. It specifies CATRDRLAKNIQYF.

The genes are TRBV7-6 and TRBJ2-3; tentative D call: TRBD2 (7 bases). CDR3 length equals 15 residues. Between the trimmed V and J ends, which lost 7 bases and 8 bases, there was a span of 22 bases. The germline V gene has CDR1 SGHVS and CDR2 FNYEAQ. The DNA of the CDR3 is TGTGCCAGCAACGAAGGGTGGGGGGGCATAGGTACGCAGTATTTT. It encodes CASNEGWGGIGTQYF.

J is TRBJ1-2 and V is TRBV3-1 (or the pseudogene TRBV3-2); 7 bases fit TRBD1. In germline, CDR1 is LGHDT, CDR2 YNNKEL (reference sequence). The junction had 7 bases not matched to a gene; V was cut back by 4 bases and J by 2 bases. The length of the CDR3 is 15 residues. The DNA of the CDR3 is TGTGCCAGCAGCCTTAGACAGGGTTGGAACTATGGCTACACCTTC. The encoded protein is CASSLRQGWNYGYTF.

The chain uses TRBV7-9 and TRBJ2-3; 9 positions match TRBD1. CDR1 is SEHNR, CDR2 FQNEAQ, per germline (reference sequence). The CDR3 spans 14 residues. The V segment lost 0 bases and the J segment 10 bases; nucleotides outside the gene matches: 5. CDR3 coding DNA: TGTGCCAGCAGCTTAGCGTCGGGACAGGGACCGCAGTATTTT. It encodes CASSLASGQGPQYF.

The V and J genes are TRBV4-1 and TRBJ2-1; D might be TRBD2 (6 bases). Germline V gene lookup returns CDR1 MGHRA and CDR2 YSYEKL. This CDR3 is 15 amino acids long. Trimming took 2 bases from V and 7 from J, leaving 15 bases between them. CDR3 loop: CASSQISRGQNEQFF. The CDR3 DNA follows: TGCGCCAGCAGCCAAATTTCGCGGGGCCAAAATGAGCAGTTCTTC.

The chain recombines TRBV10-2 with TRBJ1-5, with D maybe TRBD1 (6 bases). Germline CDR1 and CDR2: WSHSY and SAAADI. Trimming shortened V by 6 bases and J by 4 bases, and 10 bases separated the two germline ends. CDR3 length: 13 amino acids. CDR3 coding DNA: TGCGCCAGCAGAGGACAGAGGAATCAGCCCCAGCATTTT. Its protein product is CASRGQRNQPQHF.

The V and J genes are TRBV18 and TRBJ1-4; D unclear. Germline CDR1 is KGHSH and CDR2 is LQKENI. The germline V and J ends were trimmed by 3 bases and 3 bases, with 11 bases remaining between them. This CDR3 spans 15 amino acids. CDR3 coding DNA: TGTGCCAGCTCACCGCAATCGGGGTCTAATGAAAAACTGTTTTTT. Translating gives CASSPQSGSNEKLFF.

This clone has only one observation. The chain couples TRBV7-2 to TRBJ1-2; 7 bases map to TRBD1. The germline gives CDR1 SGHTA, CDR2 FQGNSA. This CDR3 spans 15 amino acids. The ends lost 5 bases at V and 2 bases at J; junction bases unmatched: 8. CDR3 sequence reads: CASSAYRGENYGYTF. The CDR3 DNA follows: TGTGCCAGCAGCGCATACAGGGGCGAAAACTATGGCTACACCTTC.

This sequence joins TRBV7-8 and TRBJ2-7; maybe TRBD1 (5 bases). The CDR3 length is 15 residues. Germline V gene sequence: CDR1 SGHVS, CDR2 FQNEAQ. The ends were cut back, 2 bases at V and 1 base at J, with 12 bases in the middle. The CDR3 loop is CASSLRGSRSYEQYF. The CDR3 DNA follows: TGTGCCAGCAGCTTAAGGGGTTCTAGATCCTACGAGCAGTACTTC.

V gene TRBV5-6 combines with J gene TRBJ1-2, with D maybe TRBD1 (5 bases). The CDR3 runs 17 residues. Trimming took off 4 bases at V and 8 bases at J, with 27 bases between the two ends. Germline loops: CDR1 SGHDT, CDR2 YYEEEE. CDR3 sequence: CASSRTTTGTVPRGYTF. In nucleotides, the CDR3 is TGTGCCAGCAGCCGGACTACCACCGGGACTGTACCCCGGGGCTACACCTTC.

The rearrangement links TRBV19 to TRBJ1-2; 9 bases map to TRBD1. The CDR3 spans 16 residues. V lost 6 bases, J lost 1 base, and 9 bases stayed unmatched. From germline, CDR1 is LNHDA and CDR2 SQIVND (reference sequence). The CDR3 loop is CASRPGQGNLNYGYTF. CDR3 bases: TGTGCCAGTAGGCCGGGACAGGGCAACCTTAACTATGGCTACACCTTC.

This clone was picked up one time. The rearrangement joins TRBV21-1 to TRBJ2-5; TRBD1 is taken as the D call from the table, unchecked against the DNA. TRBV21-1 is a known pseudogene. CDR3 length equals 14 residues. CDR3 nucleotides: TGTGTCACCCCAGGGCAGGGGATCGAAGAGACCCAGTACTTC. As protein: CVTPGQGIEETQYF.

This chain links TRBV11-2 with TRBJ2-5; 9 bases match TRBD2. This CDR3 is 13 amino acids long. Per the germline V gene, CDR1 is SGHAT and CDR2 is FQNNGV. V lost 7 bases and J lost 3; bases outside the gene matches: 3. The CDR3 is CASTRTSEETQYF. DNA for the CDR3: TGTGCCAGCACCCGGACTAGCGAAGAGACCCAGTACTTC.

V and J are TRBV6-1 and TRBJ1-5, with no clear D. Germline V CDR1 and CDR2: MNHNS, SASEGT. This CDR3 contains 16 residues. Trimming left V 2 bases short and J 0 bases short, with 11 bases between. This chain's CDR3 is CASSEWETYSNQPQHF. For the CDR3, the DNA is TGTGCCAGCAGTGAATGGGAGACTTATAGCAATCAGCCCCAGCATTTT.

Turning to this clone: This sample also contains other DNA sequences that code for the same CDR3. The chain carries TRBV6-5 and TRBJ1-5; 9 nucleotides match TRBD1. CDR1 is MNHEY, CDR2 SVGAGI, per germline. The ends lost 0 bases at V and 6 bases at J; junction bases unmatched: 3. The CDR3 covers 15 residues. The CDR3 loop is CASSYSGQGGQPQHF. CDR3 coding DNA: TGTGCCAGCAGTTACTCGGGACAGGGTGGTCAGCCCCAGCATTTT.

This chain joins TRBV19 and TRBJ2-4, with D perhaps matching TRBD2 (6 bases). Looked up from germline, CDR1 is LNHDA and CDR2 is SQIVND (reference sequence). V gave up 2 bases and J gave up 4 bases, with 9 bases separating them. The CDR3 length is 14 residues. DNA of the CDR3: TGTGCCAGTAGTATAAGGAGGGAGAAAAACATTCAGTACTTC. This sequence encodes CASSIRREKNIQYF. The full variable domain, with the rest looked up from reference TRBV19 and TRBJ2-4, is DGGITQSPKYLFRKEGQNVTLSCEQNLNHDAMYWYRQDPGQGLRLIYYSQIVNDFQKGDIAEGYSVSREKKESFPLTVTSAQKNPTAFYLCASSIRREKNIQYFGAGTRLSVL.